This TCR beta chain was recorded in a study of cytomegalovirus exposure and HLA in healthy donors. The CDR3 has 11 amino acids. CDR1 and CDR2 (germline): SNHLY, FYNNEI. The germline V and J ends were trimmed by 7 bases and 3 bases, with 5 bases remaining between them. Study-level findings and limits: In an earlier analysis, about 87% or about 30%: the productive usage of most TCR beta V segments.

A multiplex PCR was run with 60 Vbeta primers and 13 Jbeta primers. Generated by immunoSEQ multiplex PCR, the TCRdb table keeps only in-frame clones and is missing some. The data show 200,000 to 250,000 clones, around 80% seen once. As to this clone: The antigen is not known.

This chain uses TRBV2 with TRBJ2-3, with D hard to call. The source of this sequence is a man aged 30-40 years in good health and CMV-seronegative. Input material: PBMCs. This CDR3 is CASIRTDTQYF. Here the CDR3 DNA reads TGTGCCAGCATCAGGACAGATACGCAGTATTTT. The full variable domain, with the rest looked up from reference TRBV2 and TRBJ2-3, is EPEVTQTPSHQVTQMGQEVILRCVPISNHLYFYWYRQILGQKVEFLVSFYNNEISEKSEIFDDQFSVERPDGSNFTLKIRSTKLEDSAMYFCASIRTDTQYFGPGTRLTVL.